This record looks at one T cell receptor beta chain sequence and its context. Its target is not known. The data were obtained in a study of neoadjuvant anti-PD-1 for oral cavity cancer. Study-level results: Post-nivolumab, blood T cell clonality was significantly elevated in non-responders.

Sequenced by immunoSEQ multiplex PCR; TCRdb stores in-frame clones only, minus some. Among around 62,000 clones listed, approximately 79% were seen once. Per the germline V gene, CDR1 is MDHEN and CDR2 is SYDVKM. CDR3 length equals 14 residues. V lost 3 bases to trimming and J lost 1 base, with 10 bases between them. This TCR came from a person between 40 and 85 years old with oral cavity squamous cell carcinoma. Sample: PBMCs, taken before nivolumab (anti-PD-1) treatment. The J gene is TRBJ2-7, the V gene TRBV28; D is perhaps TRBD1 (6 bases). CDR3 in DNA: TGTGCCAGCAGTTTTGGACAGACTTCCTACGAGCAGTACTTC. Translation: CASSFGQTSYEQYF. The full variable domain, with the rest looked up from reference TRBV28 and TRBJ2-7, is DVKVTQSSRYLVKRTGEKVFLECVQDMDHENMFWYRQDPGLGLRLIYFSYDVKMKEKGDIPEGYSVSREKKERFSLILESASTNQTSMYLCASSFGQTSYEQYFGPGTRLTVT.